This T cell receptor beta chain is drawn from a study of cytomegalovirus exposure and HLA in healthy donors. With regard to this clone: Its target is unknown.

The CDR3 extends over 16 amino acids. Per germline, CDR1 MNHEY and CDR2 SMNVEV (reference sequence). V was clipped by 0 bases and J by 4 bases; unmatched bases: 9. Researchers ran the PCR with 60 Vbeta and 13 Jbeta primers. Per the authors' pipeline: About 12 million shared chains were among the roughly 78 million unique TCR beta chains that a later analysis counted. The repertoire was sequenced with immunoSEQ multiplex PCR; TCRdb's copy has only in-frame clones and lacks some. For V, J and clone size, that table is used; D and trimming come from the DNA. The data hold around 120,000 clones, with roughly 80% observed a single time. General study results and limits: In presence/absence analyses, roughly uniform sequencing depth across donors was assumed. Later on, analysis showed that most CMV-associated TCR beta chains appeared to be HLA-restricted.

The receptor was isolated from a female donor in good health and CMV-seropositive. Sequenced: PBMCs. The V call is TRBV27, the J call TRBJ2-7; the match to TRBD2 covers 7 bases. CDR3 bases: TGTGCCAGCAGTTTATCTCTTGGGGGGGGAAGGTACGAGCAGTACTTC. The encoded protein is CASSLSLGGGRYEQYF.